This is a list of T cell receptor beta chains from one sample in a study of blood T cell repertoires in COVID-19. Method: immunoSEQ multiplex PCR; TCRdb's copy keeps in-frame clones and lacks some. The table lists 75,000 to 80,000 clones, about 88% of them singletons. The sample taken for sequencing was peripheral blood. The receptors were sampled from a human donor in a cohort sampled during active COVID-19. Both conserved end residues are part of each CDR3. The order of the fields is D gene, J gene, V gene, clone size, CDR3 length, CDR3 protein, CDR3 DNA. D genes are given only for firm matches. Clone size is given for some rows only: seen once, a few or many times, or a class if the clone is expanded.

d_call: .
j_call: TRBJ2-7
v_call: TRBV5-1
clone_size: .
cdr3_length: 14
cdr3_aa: CASSTSDTPYEQYF
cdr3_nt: TGCGCCAGCAGCACCTCGGACACCCCCTACGAGCAGTACTTC

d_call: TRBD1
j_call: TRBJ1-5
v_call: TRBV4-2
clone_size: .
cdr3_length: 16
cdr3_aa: CASSQDQGQGVQPQHF
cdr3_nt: TGTGCCAGCAGCCAAGATCAGGGACAGGGGGTTCAGCCCCAGCATTTT

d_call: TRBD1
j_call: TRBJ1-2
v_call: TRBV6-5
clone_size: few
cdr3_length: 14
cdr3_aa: CASSYATGDYGYTF
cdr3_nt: TGTGCCAGCAGTTACGCGACAGGGGACTATGGCTACACCTTC

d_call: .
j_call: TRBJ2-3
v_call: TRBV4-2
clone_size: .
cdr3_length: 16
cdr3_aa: CASSQVQGGPTDTQYF
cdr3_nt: TGTGCCAGCAGCCAAGTACAAGGAGGGCCTACAGATACGCAGTATTTT

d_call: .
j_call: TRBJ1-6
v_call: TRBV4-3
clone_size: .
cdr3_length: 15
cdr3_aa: CASSLGDIDNSPLHF
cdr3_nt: TGCGCCAGCAGCCTGGGGGACATCGATAATTCACCCCTCCACTTT

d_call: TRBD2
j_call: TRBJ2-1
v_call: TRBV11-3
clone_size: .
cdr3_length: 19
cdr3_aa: CASSFRVLAGGMGYNEQFF
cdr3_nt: TGTGCCAGCAGCTTTAGGGTGCTAGCGGGAGGGATGGGGTACAATGAGCAGTTCTTC

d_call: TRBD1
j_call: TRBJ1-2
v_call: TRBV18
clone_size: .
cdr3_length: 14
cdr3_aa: CASSQGQGLYGYTF
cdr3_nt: TGTGCCAGCTCACAAGGACAGGGCCTCTATGGCTACACCTTC

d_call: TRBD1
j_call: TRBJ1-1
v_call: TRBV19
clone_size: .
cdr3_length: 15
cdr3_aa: CASSSQGARGTEAFF
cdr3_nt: TGTGCCAGTAGTTCGCAGGGGGCGCGGGGCACTGAAGCTTTCTTT

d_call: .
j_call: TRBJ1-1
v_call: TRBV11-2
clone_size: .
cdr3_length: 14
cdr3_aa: CASSPRGGKYEAFF
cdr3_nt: TGTGCCAGCAGCCCTAGGGGCGGCAAGTACGAAGCTTTCTTT

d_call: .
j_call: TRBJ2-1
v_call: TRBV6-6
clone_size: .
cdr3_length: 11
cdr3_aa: CASSYTQEQFF
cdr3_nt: TGTGCCAGCAGTTACACTCAAGAGCAGTTCTTC

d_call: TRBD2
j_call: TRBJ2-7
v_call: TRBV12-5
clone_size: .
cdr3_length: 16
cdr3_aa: CASGLRLAGGPDEQYF
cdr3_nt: TGTGCTAGTGGTTTGAGACTAGCGGGGGGGCCTGACGAGCAGTACTTC

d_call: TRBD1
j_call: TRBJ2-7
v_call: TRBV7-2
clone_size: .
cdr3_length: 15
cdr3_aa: CASSTGTGWWYEQYF
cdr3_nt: TGTGCCAGCAGCACCGGGACAGGGTGGTGGTACGAGCAGTACTTC